Below are 32 T cell receptor beta chains sequenced from a single sample in a study of T cell responses to AZD1222 COVID-19 vaccine. The repertoire was sequenced with immunoSEQ multiplex PCR; TCRdb's copy has only in-frame clones and lacks some. This table holds some 170,000 clones, about 87% found once. Sequenced material: peripheral blood, taken 28 days after the second dose of the MenACWY control vaccine. Receptors originate from an adult who received the MenACWY meningococcal vaccine as a control.

The V call is TRBV19, the J call TRBJ1-3; 9 nucleotides align to TRBD1. Germline V gene lookup returns CDR1 LNHDA and CDR2 SQIVND (reference sequence). The CDR3 is made up of 18 amino acids. Trimming removed 2 bases from V and 4 bases from J; junction bases left unmatched: 12. The chain's CDR3 is CASSIRFSGQGRGNTIYF. CDR3 nucleotides: TGTGCCAGTAGTATAAGATTTTCGGGACAGGGCCGCGGAAACACCATATATTTT. The whole variable domain, filled in from reference TRBV19 and TRBJ1-3, reads DGGITQSPKYLFRKEGQNVTLSCEQNLNHDAMYWYRQDPGQGLRLIYYSQIVNDFQKGDIAEGYSVSREKKESFPLTVTSAQKNPTAFYLCASSIRFSGQGRGNTIYFGEGSWLTVV.

The chain has TRBV6-1 and TRBJ1-5; D is unclear. The CDR3 spans 11 residues. Germline V CDR1 and CDR2: MNHNS, SASEGT. V lost 3 bases and J 6 bases, leaving 3 bases between the germline ends. CDR3 nucleotides: TGTGCCAGCAGTGACGGTCAGCCCCAGCATTTT. Protein product: CASSDGQPQHF.

This rearrangement joins TRBV28 to TRBJ1-2; D unclear. V lost 8 bases to trimming and J lost 3 bases, with 16 bases between them. CDR1 is MDHEN, CDR2 SYDVKM, per germline. This CDR3 region has 14 residues. The CDR3 protein is CASSGVEGDYGYTF. The CDR3 DNA reads as TGTGCCAGCTCCGGGGTGGAGGGAGACTATGGCTACACCTTC.

This chain connects TRBV2 to TRBJ2-2; 7 bases fit TRBD1. The germline CDR1 and CDR2 sequences are SNHLY and FYNNEI. Unmatched junction bases numbered 2, after V lost 7 bases and J lost 3 bases. The CDR3 contains 13 residues. CDR3 loop: CASTRGYTGELFF. CDR3 in DNA: TGTGCCAGCACCAGGGGGTACACCGGGGAGCTGTTTTTT.

The chain has TRBV9 and TRBJ2-7; 10 bases agree with TRBD2. Losses at the gene ends were 0 bases for V and 2 bases for J; bases not matched to a gene: 2. CDR1 and CDR2 (germline): SGDLS, YYNGEE. CDR3 length equals 15 residues. This CDR3 is CASSVVLAGPYEQYF. For the CDR3, the DNA is TGTGCCAGCAGCGTAGTACTAGCGGGACCCTACGAGCAGTACTTC.

CDR3 in amino acids: CASSRDQTSYF. CDR3 in DNA: TGTGCCAGCAGCAGGGACCAAACGAGCTACTTC. This chain connects TRBV2 to TRBJ2-5; perhaps D is TRBD1 or TRBD2 (5 bases each). The germline CDR1 and CDR2 sequences are SNHLY and FYNNEI. V was cut by 6 bases and J by 14 bases, with 16 bases left in between. The CDR3 sequence is 11 residues long.

This clone was recorded only once. This chain uses TRBV11-2 with TRBJ1-3, with D possibly being TRBD1 (6 bases). The CDR3 covers 16 residues. Trimming took off 6 bases at V and 8 bases at J, with 23 bases between the two ends. Germline CDR1 SGHAT, CDR2 FQNNGV. CDR3 loop: CASRYLRGRTSDTIYF. In DNA, the CDR3 is TGTGCCAGCAGGTATTTACGGGGGCGGACGTCGGACACCATATATTTT.

This clone was detected once. This CDR3 reads CASSMGQGNNQPQHF. The CDR3 nucleotides read TGTGCCAGCAGCATGGGACAGGGGAACAATCAGCCCCAGCATTTT. V is TRBV7-2 and J is TRBJ1-5; 10 bases map to TRBD1. The CDR3 length is 15 residues. The germline V gene encodes CDR1 SGHTA and CDR2 FQGNSA. The V segment lost 5 bases and the J segment 3 bases; nucleotides outside the gene matches: 4.

The rearrangement joins TRBV2 to TRBJ2-4, with TRBD1 matching over 11 bases. V shed 9 bases and J 7 bases; nucleotides not matched to a gene: 8. The CDR3 has 14 amino acids. Germline CDR1 is SNHLY and CDR2 is FYNNEI. The CDR3 bases are TGTGCCAGGGGTAAAGGACAGGGGGCGAACATTCAGTACTTC. Translating it yields CARGKGQGANIQYF.

CDR3 protein: CASSLVGAGNTIYF. The CDR3 DNA follows: TGTGCCAGCAGCTTAGTAGGGGCTGGAAACACCATATATTTT. The chain carries TRBV7-9 and TRBJ1-3; a weak D match, TRBD1 (5 bases). The CDR3 totals 14 residues. Looked up from germline, CDR1 is SEHNR and CDR2 is FQNEAQ (reference sequence). Trimming took off 1 base at V and 2 bases at J, with 6 bases between the two ends.

The chain employs TRBV7-9 and TRBJ2-1, with unresolved D. The germline V and J ends were trimmed by 2 bases and 5 bases, with 10 bases remaining between them. The CDR3 is made up of 14 amino acids. Germline assignment: CDR1 SEHNR and CDR2 FQNEAQ (reference sequence). Here the CDR3 reads CASSLTRTDNEQFF. DNA of the CDR3: TGTGCCAGCAGCTTAACCAGAACAGACAATGAGCAGTTCTTC.

The table lists this clone with a few counts. The sample has other DNA sequences that encode this CDR3 too. The J gene is TRBJ2-7, the V gene TRBV5-1, with D tentatively TRBD1 (7 bases). There are 12 residues in the CDR3. CDR1 is SGHRS and CDR2 is YFSETQ in the germline V gene. V lost 6 bases and J 3 bases, leaving 10 bases between the germline ends. The CDR3 DNA reads TGCGCCAGCACGCGGGACAGCTACGAGCAGTACTTC. It codes for CASTRDSYEQYF.

The chain employs TRBV24-1 and TRBJ2-5; 7 bases line up with TRBD1. From germline, CDR1 is KGHDR and CDR2 SFDVKD. The CDR3 has 14 amino acids. Germline trimming cut 6 bases from V and 1 base from J; bases unmatched to any gene: 4. The CDR3 DNA sequence: TGTGCCACCAGTAGAGGGGGCAGCCAAGAGACCCAGTACTTC. Translation gives CATSRGGSQETQYF.

This clone was detected once. The chain recombines TRBV29-1 with TRBJ1-1; D unresolved. The germline V and J ends were trimmed by 1 base and 1 base, with 7 bases remaining between them. The CDR3 spans 13 residues. CDR1 is SQVTM and CDR2 is ANQGSEA in the germline V gene. CDR3: CSVEGRPNTEAFF. For the CDR3, the DNA is TGCAGCGTTGAAGGACGGCCGAACACTGAAGCTTTCTTT.

This clone occurred a few times. The chain employs TRBV4-1 and TRBJ2-7; D is perhaps TRBD1 (6 bases). This CDR3 has 14 residues. Trimming took 4 bases from V and 2 from J, leaving 12 bases between them. CDR1 and CDR2 from the germline V gene are MGHRA and YSYEKL. CDR3 in amino acids: CASSPTGTTYEQYF. CDR3 in DNA: TGCGCCAGCAGCCCCACCGGGACAACCTACGAGCAGTACTTC.

V usage is TRBV7-2 and J usage is TRBJ1-2, with D maybe TRBD1 (6 bases). Germline CDR1 is SGHTA and CDR2 is FQGNSA. V lost 5 bases and J 0 bases, leaving 16 bases between the germline ends. This CDR3 spans 16 amino acids. Here the CDR3 reads CASSPPRTVSNYGYTF. CDR3 bases: TGTGCCAGCAGCCCACCACGGACAGTCTCTAACTATGGCTACACCTTC. The full variable domain, completed using reference TRBV7-2 and TRBJ1-2, is GAGVSQSPSNKVTEKGKDVELRCDPISGHTALYWYRQSLGQGLEFLIYFQGNSAPDKSGLPSDRFSAERTGGSVSTLTIQRTQQEDSAVYLCASSPPRTVSNYGYTFGSGTRLTVV.

The chain links TRBV11-3 to TRBJ2-5; a weak D match, TRBD1 (5 bases). The CDR3 has 13 residues. V was pared by 5 bases and J by 3 bases, with 10 bases between. Germline CDR1 is SGHNT and CDR2 is YENEEA. CDR3 amino acids: CASSPSGKETQYF. The DNA of the CDR3 is TGTGCCAGCAGCCCCTCAGGGAAAGAGACCCAGTACTTC.

The chain uses TRBV29-1 and TRBJ2-3, with D perhaps matching TRBD2 (6 bases). CDR1 is SQVTM, CDR2 ANQGSEA, per germline. This CDR3 is built from 14 residues. Trimming took 4 bases from V and 5 from J, leaving 16 bases between them. The CDR3 loop reads CSVGWVTEGDTQYF. CDR3 bases: TGCAGCGTTGGATGGGTGACGGAGGGAGATACGCAGTATTTT.

J is TRBJ1-6 and V is TRBV18; D gene ambiguous. CDR3 size: 14 residues. V lost 2 bases and J lost 8, with 10 bases in between. CDR1 is KGHSH and CDR2 is LQKENI in the germline V gene. The CDR3 region has the DNA TGTGCCAGCTCACCAGAGGAGGACGATTCACCCCTCCACTTT. It translates to CASSPEEDDSPLHF.

The chain recombines TRBV7-2 with TRBJ2-7; D is unclear. Trimming shortened V by 2 bases and J by 5 bases, and 4 bases separated the two germline ends. Germline values: CDR1 SGHTA, CDR2 FQGNSA. The CDR3 totals 11 residues. The CDR3: CASSLFNEQYF. The CDR3 nucleotides read TGTGCCAGCAGCTTATTTAACGAGCAGTACTTC.

The chain carries TRBV29-1 and TRBJ1-1; D gene uncertain. CDR1 SQVTM and CDR2 ANQGSEA come from the germline V gene. This CDR3 contains 14 residues. Trimming took off 2 bases at V and 0 bases at J, with 10 bases between the two ends. CDR3 bases: TGCAGCGTTGAAAAGGTATCAGTGAACACTGAAGCTTTCTTT. The encoded protein is CSVEKVSVNTEAFF.

This clone was observed once. The rearrangement joins TRBV9 to TRBJ2-1; D is unclear. V lost 0 bases and J lost 6, with 4 bases in between. CDR3 length equals 12 residues. Germline values: CDR1 SGDLS, CDR2 YYNGEE. The CDR3, as DNA: TGTGCCAGCAGCGTAGGATCCAATGAGCAGTTCTTC. This translates into CASSVGSNEQFF.

V is TRBV23-1 and J is TRBJ1-2; no reliable D call. TRBV23-1 is known as an ORF, though its function is uncertain. V shed 6 bases and J shed 6 bases, with 14 bases lying between them. The length of the CDR3 is 13 residues. CDR3 sequence reads: CASSLGPRDGYTF. The CDR3 DNA sequence: TGCGCCAGCAGCCTCGGACCGAGAGATGGCTACACCTTC.

V gene TRBV7-8 combines with J gene TRBJ1-1, with TRBD1 identical over 10 bases. There are 15 residues in the CDR3. V lost 4 bases, J lost 1 base, and 3 bases stayed unmatched. Germline V gene sequence: CDR1 SGHVS, CDR2 FQNEAQ. The CDR3 sequence is CASSSWDRGNTEAFF. CDR3 nucleotides: TGTGCCAGCAGCTCCTGGGACAGGGGGAACACTGAAGCTTTCTTT. Variable domain in full (rest from reference TRBV7-8 and TRBJ1-1): GAGVSQSPRYKVAKRGQDVALRCDPISGHVSLFWYQQALGQGPEFLTYFQNEAQLDKSGLPSDRFFAERPEGSVSTLKIQRTQQEDSAVYLCASSSWDRGNTEAFFGQGTRLTVV.

The V and J genes are TRBV6-5 and TRBJ1-4; D is uncertain. The CDR3 spans 14 residues. CDR1 MNHEY and CDR2 SVGAGI come from the germline V gene. Trimming shortened V by 3 bases and J by 8 bases, and 13 bases separated the two germline ends. The CDR3 sequence is CASSYPGPGEKLFF. DNA of the CDR3: TGTGCCAGCAGTTATCCCGGCCCGGGGGAAAAACTGTTTTTT.

The chain uses TRBV5-6 and TRBJ2-4; D remains ambiguous. V gave up 4 bases and J gave up 7 bases, with 6 bases separating them. Germline V gene lookup returns CDR1 SGHDT and CDR2 YYEEEE. The CDR3 sequence is 11 residues long. The CDR3 protein is CASSLLNIQYF. Written as DNA, the CDR3 is TGTGCCAGCAGCCTATTGAACATTCAGTACTTC.

The chain joins TRBV7-2 to TRBJ1-5; D remains unclear. Germline CDR1 is SGHTA and CDR2 is FQGNSA. The CDR3 is 14 amino acids. Deletions cut 4 bases from V and 5 bases from J, with 12 bases between. CDR3 in amino acids: CASSSYSSDQPQHF. The CDR3 DNA reads TGTGCCAGCAGCTCCTACTCTTCCGATCAGCCCCAGCATTTT.

The chain combines TRBV6-5 with TRBJ2-5; D gene ambiguous. Trimming took off 2 bases at V and 5 bases at J, with 9 bases between the two ends. Germline values: CDR1 MNHEY, CDR2 SVGAGI. This CDR3 is 13 amino acids long. CDR3 sequence reads: CASSYRPWETQYF. Written as DNA, the CDR3 is TGTGCCAGCAGTTACCGGCCCTGGGAGACCCAGTACTTC.

V gene TRBV7-2 combines with J gene TRBJ1-4, with D perhaps matching TRBD1 (5 bases). This CDR3 is built from 16 residues. Germline CDR1 and CDR2: SGHTA and FQGNSA. V was cut by 1 base and J by 4 bases, with 13 bases left in between. CDR3 DNA sequence: TGTGCCAGCAGCTTAGATTCGGACATCAGTAATGAAAAACTGTTTTTT. This translates into CASSLDSDISNEKLFF.

The chain is built from TRBV30 and TRBJ1-5; D unresolved. The germline V gene encodes CDR1 GTSNPN and CDR2 SVGIG (reference sequence). There are 13 residues in the CDR3. Trimming shortened V by 2 bases and J by 2 bases, and 7 bases separated the two germline ends. The CDR3 sequence is CAWSRSGNQPQHF. The CDR3 DNA follows: TGTGCCTGGAGTCGGTCAGGCAATCAGCCCCAGCATTTT.

This sequence joins TRBV30 and TRBJ2-5, with TRBD1 as a possible D gene (6 bases). Germline V gene data show CDR1 as GTSNPN and CDR2 as SVGIG (reference sequence). There are 16 residues in the CDR3. V lost 3 bases, J lost 10 bases, and 27 bases lay in between. CDR3 nucleotides: TGTGCCTGGAGGCTAAAGGTTTTGGACAGTCTCCCGATCCAGTACTTC. Amino acid sequence: CAWRLKVLDSLPIQYF.

This clone showed up just a few times. CDR3 sequence (DNA): TGTGCCAGCCGGCTGGGACGGTACAATGAGCAGTTCTTC. Its protein is CASRLGRYNEQFF. V and J are TRBV6-5 and TRBJ2-1; D is tentatively TRBD1 or TRBD2 (5 bases each). The CDR3 runs 13 residues. Looked up from germline, CDR1 is MNHEY and CDR2 is SVGAGI. The germline V and J ends were trimmed by 8 bases and 4 bases, with 12 bases remaining between them.